This T cell receptor (beta chain) was recovered during a study of T cell responses to AZD1222 COVID-19 vaccine. Doses given second, at about 4 or about 12 weeks, were pooled. Worth noting for this clone: What it binds is unknown.

Per germline, CDR1 SGHDN and CDR2 FVKESK. There are 15 residues in the CDR3. The ends were cut back, 1 base at V and 4 bases at J, with 11 bases in the middle. Profiling relied on immunoSEQ multiplex PCR, and the TCRdb table lists in-frame clones only, not all of them. Of 180,000 or so clones in the sample, approximately 90% were seen once. General study findings and limits: Across spike, vaccine-associated CD4 TCRs were found, dominant at 160-218 and 743-854. Donor demographics were predominantly white British with a female majority; clonal diversity may be underestimated.

This chain links TRBV14 with TRBJ2-1, with D unclear. Here the sequenced sample was peripheral blood, taken 28 days after the second AZD1222 dose. The receptor's source is an adult who received the AZD1222 COVID-19 vaccine. CDR3 residues: CASSQGLYDYNEQFF. In DNA, the CDR3 is TGTGCCAGCAGCCAAGGGCTGTACGATTACAATGAGCAGTTCTTC.